A single sample is the source of the 30 T cell receptor beta chains below, sequenced in a study of blood T cells in healthy people across ages. Using a J-beta primer mix together with a sample-barcoded 5' primer, a second PCR was run for 7 to 11 cycles. TCRdb called the 5' RACE reads again in MiXCR, with one record for every CDR3 protein. The sample includes about 1.8 million distinct CDR3 sequences, roughly 49% of them seen just once. Specimen: blood. The receptors were gathered from a middle-aged woman in good health.

The chain is built from TRBV19 and TRBJ2-7; 9 nucleotides align to TRBD1. The J call may be wrong; the DNA end is better matched by TRBJ2-5. CDR3 length equals 15 residues. Germline CDR1 reads LNHDA; CDR2 reads SQIVND (reference sequence). The CDR3 coding sequence is TGTGCCAGTAGTACCCAGAATACAGGGGGCAAGACCCAGTACTTC. It translates to CASSTQNTGGKTQYF.

This clonotype was observed a handful of times. V and J are TRBV4-3 and TRBJ1-6; no definite D call. The CDR3 length is 15 residues. The ends were cut back, 3 bases at V and 9 bases at J, with 15 bases in the middle. Germline values: CDR1 LGHNA, CDR2 YSLEER. CDR3 bases: TGCGCCAGCAGCCAGGCGTGGGTTGAAGGTTCACCCCTCCACTTT. Amino acid sequence: CASSQAWVEGSPLHF.

The gene calls are TRBV25-1 and TRBJ2-7; 8 bases agree with TRBD1. The J call is uncertain, as TRBJ2-5 better fits the DNA end. Germline V CDR1 and CDR2: MGHDK, SYGVNS. The CDR3 totals 16 residues. CDR3 DNA: TGTGCCAGCAGTGATCGGGGCAGGGGGCTGGGAGAGACCCAGTACTTC. It codes for CASSDRGRGLGETQYF.

This clonotype was seen more than once but under ten times. An end of the junction does not agree with germline; a read error may underlie this. This chain joins TRBV4-2 and TRBJ2-1; no definite D call. CDR1 and CDR2 (germline): LGHNA, YNFKEQ. This CDR3 region has 15 residues. CDR3 bases: TGTGCCAGCAGCCAAGATAAGGCCCAATACAGTGAGCAGTTCTTC. Its translation is CASSQDKAQYSEQFF.

The genes are TRBV6-5 and TRBJ2-5; TRBD2 might be the D (5 bases). The tail of the sequence fits TRBJ2-7 better, so the J call may be wrong. CDR1 and CDR2 (germline): MNHEY, SVGAGI. The CDR3 runs 15 residues. In DNA, the CDR3 is TGTGCCACCCGAGAGACAACTAGTAACTCCTACGAGCAGTACTTC. Its translation: CATRETTSNSYEQYF.

The chain links TRBV7-9 to TRBJ1-1; D not resolved. The germline V gene encodes CDR1 SEHNR and CDR2 FQNEAQ (reference sequence). The length of the CDR3 is 12 residues. V lost 7 bases to trimming and J lost 1 base, with 7 bases between them. The CDR3 reads CASTSENTEAFF. The CDR3 bases are TGTGCCAGCACTTCCGAGAACACTGAAGCTTTCTTT.

This chain's CDR3 is CASRVSGSTDTQYF. The CDR3 DNA reads TGTGCCAGCAGGGTTAGCGGTAGCACAGATACGCAGTATTTT. The chain links TRBV12-3 or TRBV12-4 to TRBJ2-3, with D possibly TRBD2 on 6 matching bases. V lost 6 bases, J lost 0 bases, and 10 bases lay in between. This CDR3 comprises 14 residues.

The chain is built from TRBV28 and TRBJ1-4; a weak D match, TRBD1 (6 bases). Germline-derived CDR1 and CDR2 are MDHEN and SYDVKM. V lost 1 base and J lost 7, with 13 bases in between. This CDR3 has 15 amino acids. The CDR3 loop is CASSLSGQGIEKLFF. In DNA, the CDR3 is TGTGCCAGCAGTTTATCGGGGCAGGGGATTGAAAAACTGTTTTTT. The full variable domain, in which reference TRBV28 and TRBJ1-4 provide the parts outside the CDR3, is DVKVTQSSRYLVKRTGEKVFLECVQDMDHENMFWYRQDPGLGLRLIYFSYDVKMKEKGDIPEGYSVSREKKERFSLILESASTNQTSMYLCASSLSGQGIEKLFFGSGTQLSVL.

This chain links TRBV6-1 with TRBJ2-7; D remains ambiguous. The CDR3 consists of 12 residues. CDR1 MNHNS and CDR2 SASEGT come from the germline V gene. V lost 3 bases, J lost 2 bases, and 5 bases lay in between. CDR3: CASSEHPYEQYF. CDR3 bases: TGTGCCAGCAGTGAGCATCCCTACGAGCAGTACTTC.

There are many counts of this clonotype. This chain links TRBV29-1 with TRBJ2-7, with TRBD2 matching over 10 bases. V dropped 7 bases and J dropped 3; count of bases not matched to a gene: 9. CDR3 size: 14 residues. Germline loops: CDR1 SQVTM, CDR2 ANQGSEA. DNA for the CDR3: TGCAGCGCCCAGCGGGGGGGATCTATCTACGAGCAGTACTTC. Translating it yields CSAQRGGSIYEQYF.

About this clonotype: The junction and the germline gene differ at one end; a read error may be behind it. The chain carries TRBV6-2 or TRBV6-3 and TRBJ2-4, with unresolved D. The J call is uncertain, as TRBJ2-7 better fits the DNA end. The CDR3 covers 14 residues. CDR1 and CDR2 (germline): MNHEY, SVGEGT. DNA for the CDR3: TGTGCCAGTAGTTCCATGACTGCGAACTACGAGCAGTACTTC. Translated: CASSSMTANYEQYF.

This clonotype was counted between two and nine times. The V call is TRBV27, the J call TRBJ2-3; D unresolved. The CDR3 covers 14 residues. Germline CDR1 MNHEY, CDR2 SMNVEV (reference sequence). Trimming left V 3 bases short and J 2 bases short, with 9 bases between. CDR3 sequence reads: CASSLQEYTDTQYF. In DNA, the CDR3 is TGTGCCAGCAGTTTGCAGGAATACACAGATACGCAGTATTTT.

The genes are TRBV6-2 or TRBV6-3 and TRBJ2-5; TRBD2 matches 7 bases. The CDR3 spans 15 residues. J was trimmed by 2 bases and V by 6 bases; bases with no gene match: 9. Per germline, CDR1 MNHEY and CDR2 SVGEGT. CDR3 in amino acids: CASSLPTSLQETQYF. In nucleotides, the CDR3 is TGTGCCAGCAGCCTTCCGACTAGCCTACAAGAGACCCAGTACTTC.

This clonotype turned up a few times. J is TRBJ2-5 and V is TRBV5-1; 12 nucleotides agree with TRBD2. The CDR3 contains 15 residues. The V and J ends lost 4 bases and 3 bases, in that order; junction bases with no gene match: 4. Germline CDR1 is SGHRS and CDR2 is YFSETQ. DNA for the CDR3: TGCGCCAGCAGCCGCTGGACTAGCGGGGAAGAGACCCAGTACTTC. Residues: CASSRWTSGEETQYF.

The chain carries TRBV4-2 and TRBJ2-3, with TRBD2 matching over 9 bases. The CDR3 contains 17 residues. Germline V CDR1 and CDR2: LGHNA, YNFKEQ. After removal of 4 bases from V and 4 bases from J, the junction contained 12 bases not matched to a gene. The CDR3 bases are TGTGCCAGCAGCCCTGGCGGGGCGATAGCGGGGGCAGATACGCAGTATTTT. Encoded protein: CASSPGGAIAGADTQYF.

This chain connects TRBV7-2 to TRBJ2-1; D possibly matches TRBD1 or TRBD2 (5 bases each). The DNA end is a closer match to TRBJ2-7, so the J assignment may be wrong. The CDR3 loop spans 15 amino acids. Germline V gene data show CDR1 as SGHTA and CDR2 as FQGNSA. The CDR3 protein is CASSLGPSSYNEQYF. The CDR3 DNA reads TGTGCCAGCAGTTTGGGACCGAGCTCCTACAATGAGCAGTACTTC.

The V call is TRBV24-1, the J call TRBJ2-1, with 11 bases aligning to TRBD1. Germline CDR1 reads KGHDR; CDR2 reads SFDVKD. The CDR3 has 12 residues. Trimming at V came to 9 bases and at J to 12 bases, leaving 6 bases not matched to a gene. Written as DNA, the CDR3 is TGTGCCACCGGGACAGGGGGTTTATGGCAGTTCTTC. It is translated as CATGTGGLWQFF.

A word on this clonotype: The germline gene is not matched at one end of the junction; a read error may be the cause. V is TRBV20-1 and J is TRBJ2-7; tentatively, D is TRBD1 or TRBD2 (5 bases each). The length of the CDR3 is 14 residues. Germline CDR1 and CDR2: DFQATT and SNEGSKA (reference sequence). The CDR3: CSAGDSRDLNEQYF. CDR3 nucleotide sequence: TGCAGTGCTGGAGATTCGAGGGACCTTAACGAGCAGTACTTC.

The V gene is TRBV20-1, the J gene TRBJ2-3; 15 nucleotides agree with TRBD2. V shed 6 bases, J shed 5 bases, and the junction held 15 bases outside the gene matches. The CDR3 is made up of 18 amino acids. The germline V gene has CDR1 DFQATT and CDR2 SNEGSKA (reference sequence). DNA of the CDR3: TGCAGTGCCGACGCTTTGGGACTAGCGGGGGGAAGGGAAGATACGCAGTATTTT. This encodes CSADALGLAGGREDTQYF.

The chain combines TRBV11-2 with TRBJ2-4; D is unclear. Judging by the DNA end, TRBJ2-7 fits better; the J call may be wrong. CDR3 length: 14 amino acids. Germline CDR1 reads SGHAT; CDR2 reads FQNNGV. Here the CDR3 DNA reads TGTGCCAGCAGCTTAACATGGGGTACCTACGAGCAGTACTTC. This gives the protein CASSLTWGTYEQYF.

V usage is TRBV6-2 or TRBV6-3 and J usage is TRBJ1-2; 7 nucleotides align to TRBD1. Trimming cost V 7 bases and J 4 bases; bases outside gene matches: 6. The CDR3 contains 13 residues. CDR1 MNHEY and CDR2 SVGEGT come from the germline V gene. CDR3: CASNPTGTYGYTF. CDR3 DNA sequence: TGTGCCAGCAACCCGACAGGGACCTATGGCTACACCTTC.

V and J are TRBV25-1 and TRBJ2-1, with 7 positions matching TRBD2. Losses at the gene ends were 1 base for V and 4 bases for J; bases not matched to a gene: 4. The CDR3 is made up of 15 amino acids. Germline V gene lookup returns CDR1 MGHDK and CDR2 SYGVNS. As DNA, the CDR3 is TGTGCCAGCAGTGAATCGAGTAGCGGGTACAATGAGCAGTTCTTC. Protein sequence: CASSESSSGYNEQFF.

The chain uses TRBV7-9 and TRBJ2-3; possibly TRBD1 or TRBD2 for D (5 bases each). V dropped 5 bases and J dropped 2 bases, with 14 bases sitting between them. This CDR3 is built from 15 residues. In germline, CDR1 is SEHNR, CDR2 FQNEAQ (reference sequence). The CDR3 bases are TGTGCCAGCAGCCGTACAGGAGGCATCACAGATACGCAGTATTTT. The encoded protein is CASSRTGGITDTQYF.

The V and J genes are TRBV6-5 and TRBJ2-3, with D perhaps TRBD1 (6 bases). Germline V gene sequence: CDR1 MNHEY, CDR2 SVGAGI. There are 15 residues in the CDR3. Trimming left V 2 bases short and J 1 base short, with 10 bases between. The CDR3 sequence: CASSYQTGRTDTQYF. The CDR3 DNA sequence: TGTGCCAGCAGTTACCAGACAGGACGCACAGATACGCAGTATTTT.

This clonotype was observed a few times. The V call is TRBV20-1, the J call TRBJ2-1, with D perhaps TRBD1 or TRBD2 (5 bases each). Germline-derived CDR1 and CDR2 are DFQATT and SNEGSKA (reference sequence). The CDR3 runs 15 residues. With 3 bases removed from V and 8 bases from J, the gap between germline ends came to 20 bases. CDR3 bases: TGCAGTGCTAGGAATCGCGCAGGGTTGGGAGATGAGCAGTTCTTC. Its translation: CSARNRAGLGDEQFF.

The V call is TRBV20-1, the J call TRBJ2-3; D is perhaps TRBD1 (5 bases). Germline V lookup: CDR1 DFQATT, CDR2 SNEGSKA (reference sequence). Trimming removed 6 bases at V and 5 bases at J, with 18 bases between. The CDR3 is 14 residues long. The CDR3 loop reads CSAPREALVDTQYF. Written as DNA, the CDR3 is TGCAGTGCCCCCAGGGAAGCCCTGGTAGATACGCAGTATTTT.

The genes are TRBV6-2 or TRBV6-3 and TRBJ2-6; D is unclear. Germline CDR1 MNHEY, CDR2 SVGEGT. V was trimmed by 3 bases and J by 4 bases, leaving 13 bases between them. The CDR3 totals 16 residues. DNA for the CDR3: TGTGCCAGCAGTTATTCGACGCGGTCAGGGGCCAACGTCCTGACTTTC. Amino acid sequence: CASSYSTRSGANVLTF.

This clonotype was seen only a few times. The genes are TRBV14 and TRBJ2-3, with no clear D. The ends were cut back, 0 bases at V and 4 bases at J, with 8 bases in the middle. The CDR3 totals 14 residues. CDR1 and CDR2 from the germline V gene are SGHDN and FVKESK. The CDR3 sequence is CASSQDPLSDTQYF. In DNA form, the CDR3 reads TGTGCCAGCAGCCAAGATCCATTGTCAGATACGCAGTATTTT.

This rearrangement joins TRBV10-2 to TRBJ2-7; D possibly uses TRBD1 or TRBD2 (6 bases each). The germline gives CDR1 WSHSY, CDR2 SAAADI. The V gene lost 6 bases and the J gene lost 7 bases, with 19 bases spanning the gap. The CDR3 spans 14 residues. The CDR3 reads CASRGGDRSREQYF. Written as DNA, the CDR3 is TGCGCCAGCAGGGGGGGAGACAGGTCTAGGGAGCAGTACTTC.

J is TRBJ2-7 and V is TRBV27; 12 nucleotides agree with TRBD2. CDR1 is MNHEY and CDR2 is SMNVEV in the germline V gene (reference sequence). Trimming at V came to 5 bases and at J to 3 bases, leaving 5 bases not matched to a gene. This CDR3 has 15 residues. The CDR3 sequence: CASSLRLAGDYEQYF. The CDR3 coding sequence is TGTGCCAGCAGTCTCAGACTAGCGGGGGACTACGAGCAGTACTTC.